This T cell receptor (beta chain) was sequenced for a study of beta chain features in type 1 diabetes. Based on CD45RO/CCR7/CD25/CD127/CD95/CD27, CD4+ regulatory, stem cell-like memory, naive and central memory cells were sorted. The sequenced template was cDNA made from the entire isolated RNA. For naive, central memory and regulatory T cell samples, reads averaged roughly 4 million. Sequencing used immunoSEQ multiplex PCR; TCRdb keeps in-frame clones, though not all of them. The sample lists roughly 250,000 clones, 20% occurring once. Regarding the study as a whole: Among patients, naive, central memory and Treg TCRB repertoires appeared more similar than among healthy donors. Significant though moderate, a shortening of TCRB CDR3s appeared in all four CD4+ subsets of Type 1 diabetes patients.

The CDR3 runs to 16 residues. Germline V gene lookup returns CDR1 SGHTA and CDR2 FQGNSA. Trimming shortened V by 5 bases and J by 0 bases, and 13 bases separated the two germline ends. This clone was seen a handful of times. As yet, its antigen is unknown. The source is a middle-aged woman with type 1 diabetes. The J gene is TRBJ2-2, the V gene TRBV7-2; the D is unclear. Material: naive CD4+ T cells from blood. The DNA for the CDR3 is TGTGCCAGCAGCCTGCGGCCCCAGCCGAACACCGGGGAGCTGTTTTTT. Protein sequence: CASSLRPQPNTGELFF. Full variable domain (missing parts from reference TRBV7-2 and TRBJ2-2): GAGVSQSPSNKVTEKGKDVELRCDPISGHTALYWYRQSLGQGLEFLIYFQGNSAPDKSGLPSDRFSAERTGGSVSTLTIQRTQQEDSAVYLCASSLRPQPNTGELFFGEGSRLTVL.